The 9 T cell receptor beta chains below come from one sample, sequenced in a study of long-term antiretroviral therapy in people with HIV. Version v3.0 of the immunoSEQ assay ran at survey level. Method: immunoSEQ multiplex PCR; TCRdb's copy keeps in-frame clones and lacks some. The sample lists more than 20,000 clones; roughly 87% were seen once. The sequenced sample was unsorted PBMCs, obtained 0.3 years after starting antiretroviral therapy. Receptor source: a man aged 45-65 years with HIV.

The genes are TRBV30 and TRBJ1-1, with D unresolved. The germline gives CDR1 GTSNPN, CDR2 SVGIG (reference sequence). The V end lost 2 bases, the J end lost 0 bases, and 7 bases lay between the germline ends. The CDR3 has 13 residues. The DNA of the CDR3 is TGTGCCTGGAGTATCAGCCTGAACACTGAAGCTTTCTTT. Its translation: CAWSISLNTEAFF. Combining the CDR3 with reference TRBV30 and TRBJ1-1 gives the whole variable domain SQTIHQWPATLVQPVGSPLSLECTVEGTSNPNLYWYRQAAGRGLQLLFYSVGIGQISSEVPQNLSASRPQDRQFILSSKKLLLSDSGFYLCAWSISLNTEAFFGQGTRLTVV.

V and J are TRBV5-1 and TRBJ1-1; D is possibly TRBD1 (6 bases). Trimming shortened V by 3 bases and J by 11 bases, and 14 bases separated the two germline ends. CDR3 size: 12 residues. Germline V gene sequence: CDR1 SGHRS, CDR2 YFSETQ. The CDR3 nucleotides are TGCGCCAGCAGCTCTGATGGACAGACGGCTTTCTTT. Protein: CASSSDGQTAFF.

This clone has only a few counts. V gene TRBV19 combines with J gene TRBJ1-2; D is ambiguous. Germline loops: CDR1 LNHDA, CDR2 SQIVND (reference sequence). The V end was cut by 0 bases, the J end by 0 bases, with 8 bases between. The CDR3 runs to 15 residues. This CDR3 is CASSIDASTNYGYTF. Written as DNA, the CDR3 is TGTGCCAGTAGTATAGACGCCAGCACTAACTATGGCTACACCTTC.

The rearrangement links TRBV7-2 to TRBJ1-1, with D uncertain. This CDR3 has 15 amino acids. Trimming took off 1 base at V and 0 bases at J, with 9 bases between the two ends. Per the germline V gene, CDR1 is SGHTA and CDR2 is FQGNSA. As DNA, the CDR3 is TGTGCCAGCAGCTTAGGCAGATTGATGAACACTGAAGCTTTCTTT. This encodes CASSLGRLMNTEAFF.

The rearrangement links TRBV4-2 to TRBJ1-1, with a weak D call TRBD1 (5 bases). CDR3 length: 16 residues. CDR1 is LGHNA and CDR2 is YNFKEQ in the germline V gene. V was pared by 0 bases and J by 5 bases, with 16 bases between. The CDR3 DNA is TGTGCCAGCAGCCAAGAGTGGAGGGACGCTTTTACTGAAGCTTTCTTT. Translated: CASSQEWRDAFTEAFF.

The V and J genes are TRBV16 and TRBJ2-7; D is uncertain. The CDR3 consists of 13 residues. V lost 1 base and J 2 bases, leaving 6 bases between the germline ends. Germline lookup yields CDR1 KGHSY and CDR2 FQNENV. The CDR3: CASSQYNTYEQYF. The CDR3 nucleotides are TGTGCCAGCAGCCAATATAATACCTACGAGCAGTACTTC.

V is TRBV6-5 and J is TRBJ2-7; D possibly uses TRBD1 or TRBD2 (7 bases each). The CDR3 runs to 15 residues. Germline assignment: CDR1 MNHEY and CDR2 SVGAGI. V lost 6 bases and J lost 10, with 25 bases in between. As DNA, the CDR3 is TGTGCCAGCAGATCCAGGGGGGGGCAATGGAGCGAACAGTACTTC. Its translation: CASRSRGGQWSEQYF.

The chain is built from TRBV29-1 and TRBJ1-5; a possible D gene is TRBD1 (6 bases). There are 14 residues in the CDR3. With 4 bases removed from V and 4 bases from J, the gap between germline ends came to 14 bases. Germline-derived CDR1 and CDR2 are SQVTM and ANQGSEA. As DNA, the CDR3 is TGCAGCGTTGCGGAACACACAGGGAATCAGCCCCAGCATTTT. Residues: CSVAEHTGNQPQHF.

The table lists this clone with a few counts. For the CDR3, the DNA is TGCGCCAGCAGCCCCGGACTAGCGGGGGGTAACAATGAGCAGTTCTTC. This codes for CASSPGLAGGNNEQFF. The chain couples TRBV5-1 to TRBJ2-1, with 14 bases lining up with TRBD2. The CDR3 has 16 amino acids. Germline V lookup: CDR1 SGHRS, CDR2 YFSETQ. V dropped 4 bases and J dropped 5; count of bases not matched to a gene: 5.